The 3 T cell receptor beta chains in this list originate from one sample, sequenced in a study of blood T cell repertoires in COVID-19. Method: immunoSEQ multiplex PCR; TCRdb's copy keeps in-frame clones and lacks some. The table has 150,000 or so clones, approximately 83% seen once. The sequencing sample was made of peripheral blood. The source of these receptors is a man aged 55 to 69 with acute or convalescent COVID-19.

This clone was seen only a few times. The gene calls are TRBV24-1 and TRBJ2-1, with 11 nucleotides matching TRBD2. After removal of 4 bases from V and 4 bases from J, the junction contained 5 bases not matched to a gene. The germline V gene has CDR1 KGHDR and CDR2 SFDVKD. The CDR3 has 16 residues. As DNA, the CDR3 is TGTGCCACCAGTGACGTTACTAGCGGGGGATACAATGAGCAGTTCTTC. Protein product: CATSDVTSGGYNEQFF.

The chain links TRBV28 to TRBJ1-4; 9 bases align to TRBD1. The CDR3 contains 14 residues. J lost 8 bases, V lost 5 bases, and 6 bases had no gene match. Germline V gene sequence: CDR1 MDHEN, CDR2 SYDVKM. The CDR3 loop reads CASSTGQGWEKLFF. In nucleotides, the CDR3 is TGTGCCAGCAGTACCGGACAGGGGTGGGAAAAACTGTTTTTT.

In its sample, this clone was seen once. This chain uses TRBV6-6 with TRBJ2-1; D ambiguous. The CDR3 is 14 amino acids. Trimming stripped 3 bases from V and 8 bases from J, with 14 bases between. Per germline, CDR1 MNHNY and CDR2 SVGAGI (reference sequence). In DNA form, the CDR3 reads TGTGCCAGCAGTTATTTTCTCTTGGGCGATGAGCAGTTCTTC. It translates to CASSYFLLGDEQFF.